These 19 T cell receptor beta chains originate from one sample sequenced in a study of control samples from healthy donors and cancer patients. Measured with immunoSEQ multiplex PCR; TCRdb has only the in-frame clones, and not every one. The sample shows 70,000 to 95,000 clones, about 89% of them seen only once. Sequenced: blood. Receptors originate from a man between 45 and 60 years old in good health.

The V and J genes are TRBV7-9 and TRBJ1-1; perhaps TRBD1 as D (5 bases). V was clipped by 5 bases and J by 2 bases, with 15 bases between them. CDR3 size: 15 residues. Germline loops: CDR1 SEHNR, CDR2 FQNEAQ (reference sequence). In nucleotides, the CDR3 is TGTGCCAGCAGCCCCGGGACGAGGGCTAACACTGAAGCTTTCTTT. As protein: CASSPGTRANTEAFF.

J is TRBJ2-1 and V is TRBV7-2; D is ambiguous. The length of the CDR3 is 14 residues. Germline assignment: CDR1 SGHTA and CDR2 FQGNSA. V shed 7 bases and J shed 3 bases, with 13 bases lying between them. The CDR3 DNA is TGTGCCAGCACGCGAAGTAAGAGCTACAATGAGCAGTTCTTC. It encodes CASTRSKSYNEQFF. Looking up the rest from reference TRBV7-2 and TRBJ2-1 gives the full variable domain: GAGVSQSPSNKVTEKGKDVELRCDPISGHTALYWYRQSLGQGLEFLIYFQGNSAPDKSGLPSDRFSAERTGGSVSTLTIQRTQQEDSAVYLCASTRSKSYNEQFFGPGTRLTVL.

This chain connects TRBV18 to TRBJ2-1; the D is unclear. Germline values: CDR1 KGHSH, CDR2 LQKENI. The V gene lost 3 bases and the J gene lost 3 bases, with 9 bases spanning the gap. The CDR3 spans 14 residues. The chain's CDR3 is CASSPGTIYNEQFF. The CDR3 bases are TGTGCCAGCTCACCGGGAACCATCTACAATGAGCAGTTCTTC.

The J gene is TRBJ1-1, the V gene TRBV5-1; 8 bases match TRBD1. V gave up 6 bases and J gave up 3 bases; unmatched junction bases: 7. The CDR3 totals 14 residues. CDR1 is SGHRS and CDR2 is YFSETQ in the germline V gene. CDR3 sequence (DNA): TGCGCCAGCAATCAGGGGGCGGGGGACACTGAAGCTTTCTTT. This encodes CASNQGAGDTEAFF. The full variable domain, in which reference TRBV5-1 and TRBJ1-1 provide the parts outside the CDR3, is KAGVTQTPRYLIKTRGQQVTLSCSPISGHRSVSWYQQTPGQGLQFLFEYFSETQRNKGNFPGRFSGRQFSNSRSEMNVSTLELGDSALYLCASNQGAGDTEAFFGQGTRLTVV.

V is TRBV7-3 and J is TRBJ1-2, with 8 bases aligning to TRBD1. This CDR3 is 14 amino acids long. The V segment lost 3 bases and the J segment 4 bases; nucleotides outside the gene matches: 4. Germline CDR1 is SGHTA and CDR2 is FQGTGA. The CDR3 loop is CASSFGQGGYGYTF. The CDR3 DNA is TGTGCCAGCAGCTTCGGACAGGGAGGCTATGGCTACACCTTC.

V usage is TRBV27 and J usage is TRBJ2-3, with TRBD2 identical over 8 bases. Germline values: CDR1 MNHEY, CDR2 SMNVEV (reference sequence). CDR3 length equals 16 residues. Germline trimming cut 7 bases from V and 0 bases from J; bases unmatched to any gene: 9. CDR3 sequence: CASTPLAGLSTDTQYF. CDR3 DNA sequence: TGTGCCAGCACCCCGTTAGCGGGGCTTAGCACAGATACGCAGTATTTT.

V usage is TRBV30 and J usage is TRBJ1-1; 7 bases fit TRBD1. This CDR3 spans 16 amino acids. The V segment lost 0 bases and the J segment 1 base; nucleotides outside the gene matches: 8. The germline V gene has CDR1 GTSNPN and CDR2 SVGIG (reference sequence). CDR3 DNA sequence: TGTGCCTGGAGTGTAGGAGGGGGCCAGGGGAACACTGAAGCTTTCTTT. Residues: CAWSVGGGQGNTEAFF. The entire variable domain, with the rest obtained from reference TRBV30 and TRBJ1-1, is as follows: SQTIHQWPATLVQPVGSPLSLECTVEGTSNPNLYWYRQAAGRGLQLLFYSVGIGQISSEVPQNLSASRPQDRQFILSSKKLLLSDSGFYLCAWSVGGGQGNTEAFFGQGTRLTVV.

The gene calls are TRBV6-5 and TRBJ2-7; D remains ambiguous. V was pared by 4 bases and J by 6 bases, with 13 bases between. The CDR3 extends over 13 amino acids. The germline CDR1 and CDR2 sequences are MNHEY and SVGAGI. The CDR3 sequence is CASSSPDSREQYV. DNA of the CDR3: TGTGCCAGCAGTTCCCCAGACTCCCGCGAGCAGTACGTC.

This clone occurred a few times. The rearrangement uses TRBV12-3 or TRBV12-4 and TRBJ1-2, with D hard to call. The CDR3 runs 13 residues. The V end lost 7 bases, the J end lost 7 bases, and 16 bases lay between the germline ends. This CDR3 reads CASTSALRLGYTF. The CDR3 DNA is TGTGCCAGCACCTCTGCCCTGAGACTTGGCTACACCTTC.

V is TRBV30 and J is TRBJ2-5, with D perhaps matching TRBD2 (6 bases). Germline assignment: CDR1 GTSNPN and CDR2 SVGIG (reference sequence). Trimming cost V 2 bases and J 6 bases, with 16 bases left between them. This CDR3 contains 14 residues. Here the CDR3 reads CAWSPDGREKTQYF. The CDR3 bases are TGTGCCTGGAGTCCCGACGGGCGGGAAAAGACCCAGTACTTC.

The J gene is TRBJ1-6, the V gene TRBV19; 9 bases are a match to TRBD1. CDR1 is LNHDA and CDR2 is SQIVND in the germline V gene (reference sequence). V trimming: 3 bases; J trimming: 5 bases; junction bases outside the gene matches: 5. There are 16 residues in the CDR3. The CDR3 DNA reads as TGTGCCAGTAGTATTCACAGGGGGCCGAATAATTCACCCCTCCACTTT. Translating it yields CASSIHRGPNNSPLHF.

This clone came up once. V gene TRBV5-1 combines with J gene TRBJ2-5; perhaps TRBD1 as D (7 bases). Trimming left V 3 bases short and J 1 base short, with 13 bases between. CDR3 length: 15 residues. Germline V lookup: CDR1 SGHRS, CDR2 YFSETQ. This CDR3 reads CASSWNRGGQETQYF. The CDR3 DNA sequence: TGCGCCAGCAGCTGGAACAGGGGAGGCCAAGAGACCCAGTACTTC.

The rearrangement joins TRBV23-1 to TRBJ2-7; tentatively, D is TRBD1 (5 bases). TRBV23-1 is marked as an open reading frame, function uncertain. The germline V and J ends were trimmed by 7 bases and 4 bases, with 20 bases remaining between them. The CDR3 contains 15 residues. The CDR3 loop is CASTFLPLGLYEQYF. The CDR3 DNA follows: TGCGCCAGCACCTTTCTTCCCCTGGGGCTTTACGAGCAGTACTTC.

In its sample, this clone was seen a few times. The genes are TRBV5-6 and TRBJ1-6; tentatively, D is TRBD1 (6 bases). V lost 1 base to trimming and J lost 9 bases, with 11 bases between them. The CDR3 has 14 amino acids. Looked up from germline, CDR1 is SGHDT and CDR2 is YYEEEE. The CDR3 sequence is CASSLRGAASPLHF. The CDR3 coding sequence is TGTGCCAGCAGCTTGAGGGGGGCGGCTTCACCCCTCCACTTT.

The chain joins TRBV30 to TRBJ1-2; 7 nucleotides align to TRBD1. Germline V gives CDR1 GTSNPN, CDR2 SVGIG (reference sequence). This CDR3 has 14 residues. V shed 0 bases and J 8 bases; nucleotides not matched to a gene: 9. In nucleotides, the CDR3 is TGTGCCTGGAGTGTCAATAGGCAGGGGGGAGGCTACACCTTC. Its translation is CAWSVNRQGGGYTF.

The chain has TRBV9 and TRBJ1-2; D gene ambiguous. Trimming pared 0 bases from V and 2 bases from J, leaving 8 bases between. The CDR3 covers 14 residues. Germline V gene lookup returns CDR1 SGDLS and CDR2 YYNGEE. The CDR3 bases are TGTGCCAGCAGCGTAGCGAGTGCGAACTATGGCTACACCTTC. It translates to CASSVASANYGYTF.

The chain has TRBV6-5 and TRBJ2-7, with a possible D match to TRBD1 (5 bases). Germline-derived CDR1 and CDR2 are MNHEY and SVGAGI. The CDR3 runs to 11 residues. Trimming removed 6 bases from V and 3 bases from J, with 6 bases in between. The CDR3, as DNA: TGTGCCAGCAGAGGGGACTACGAGCAGTACGTC. The encoded protein is CASRGDYEQYV.

The rearrangement uses TRBV18 and TRBJ2-7, with 8 bases lining up with TRBD2. CDR1 is KGHSH and CDR2 is LQKENI in the germline V gene. The junction had 3 bases not matched to a gene; V was cut back by 4 bases and J by 4 bases. The CDR3 length is 13 residues. CDR3 loop: CASSRTSRYEQYF. The CDR3 region has the DNA TGTGCCAGCTCACGGACTAGCAGGTACGAGCAGTACTTC.

A single count supports this clone. This chain connects TRBV9 to TRBJ2-7; TRBD2 matches at 9 bases. After removal of 0 bases from V and 6 bases from J, the junction contained 7 bases not matched to a gene. CDR1 and CDR2 (germline): SGDLS, YYNGEE. The CDR3 is 15 amino acids. In DNA form, the CDR3 reads TGTGCCAGCAGCGTAGGGAGCGGGAGGATTTCCGAGCAGTACTTC. Translating gives CASSVGSGRISEQYF.